Shown below are 4 T cell receptor beta chains from a single sample sequenced in a study of response to subunit inactivated influenza vaccine. TCRdb independently ran MiXCR on the RT-PCR reads; one entry per CDR3 protein. Counted here are about 540,000 distinct CDR3 sequences, approximately 24% occurring once; the ten biggest clones make up 2.5% to 3%. These sequences were also reported in another study, on T cells expressing NK-cell markers. That work states: Generation of TCR beta cDNA was performed by 5'RACE template switching incorporating UMIs.

This specimen was CD4+ T cells sorted from PBMCs, taken roughly 12 days after vaccination. Every receptor here comes from a man aged 45-65 years who received an inactivated influenza vaccine.

The rearrangement uses TRBV29-1 and TRBJ1-1; TRBD1 aligns across 7 bases. The germline V gene has CDR1 SQVTM and CDR2 ANQGSEA. J was trimmed by 0 bases and V by 3 bases; bases with no gene match: 7. The CDR3 consists of 15 residues. CDR3 sequence reads: CSVESQGWMNTEAFF. The CDR3 DNA sequence: TGCAGCGTTGAGTCACAGGGGTGGATGAACACTGAAGCTTTCTTT.

The V and J genes are TRBV25-1 and TRBJ2-4; weak D call: TRBD2 (5 bases). The germline CDR1 and CDR2 sequences are MGHDK and SYGVNS. V was clipped by 1 base and J by 10 bases, with 11 bases between them. The CDR3 loop spans 13 amino acids. The chain's CDR3 is CASSESGLGIQYF. CDR3 nucleotide sequence: TGTGCCAGCAGTGAATCGGGGTTAGGGATTCAGTACTTC.

A single count supports this clonotype. The junction and the germline gene differ at one end; a read error may be behind it. The chain combines TRBV4-3 with TRBJ2-1; 7 bases align to TRBD1. The V gene's germline CDR1 is LGHNA and CDR2 YSLEER. This CDR3 is 13 amino acids long. The CDR3 DNA reads as TGCGCCAGCAGCCAAACCGAGGAGACAGGGAGAGGCTTC. Its protein product is CASSQTEETGRGF.

This clonotype was observed a few times. This sequence joins TRBV6-2 or TRBV6-3 and TRBJ1-5; 8 positions agree with TRBD1. The CDR3 consists of 16 residues. CDR1 and CDR2 from the germline V gene are MNHEY and SVGEGT. With V trimmed by 2 bases and J by 6 bases, 9 bases remained unmatched. The CDR3 protein is CASSYGAGGGGQPQHF. In DNA form, the CDR3 reads TGTGCCAGCAGTTACGGGGCAGGGGGCGGAGGTCAGCCCCAGCATTTT.